The entry that follows covers one T cell receptor (beta chain) sequence. Its antigen is still unknown. This sample stems from a study of T cell responses to AZD1222 COVID-19 vaccine. Repertoires were generated with immunoSEQ multiplex PCR, while TCRdb's copy carries only in-frame clones and drops some. Seen here are around 150,000 clones, about nine tenths observed once, and the top ten hold less than 2%. Study results and limitations: Repertoires were obtained only post-peak T cell response. Females outnumbered males among donors, who were mostly white British; clonal diversity was possibly underestimated.

Deletions cut 0 bases from V and 4 bases from J, with 6 bases between. From germline, CDR1 is MGHRA and CDR2 YSYEKL. The CDR3 contains 13 residues. Analyses pooled second doses at about 4 or about 12 weeks. The chain carries TRBV4-1 and TRBJ1-1; D is unclear. Sequencing used peripheral blood, obtained 28 days after the second AZD1222 dose. This TCR derives from an adult who received the AZD1222 COVID-19 vaccine. The CDR3 protein is CASSQEWPTEAFF. The CDR3 region has the DNA TGCGCCAGCAGCCAAGAGTGGCCCACTGAAGCTTTCTTT.